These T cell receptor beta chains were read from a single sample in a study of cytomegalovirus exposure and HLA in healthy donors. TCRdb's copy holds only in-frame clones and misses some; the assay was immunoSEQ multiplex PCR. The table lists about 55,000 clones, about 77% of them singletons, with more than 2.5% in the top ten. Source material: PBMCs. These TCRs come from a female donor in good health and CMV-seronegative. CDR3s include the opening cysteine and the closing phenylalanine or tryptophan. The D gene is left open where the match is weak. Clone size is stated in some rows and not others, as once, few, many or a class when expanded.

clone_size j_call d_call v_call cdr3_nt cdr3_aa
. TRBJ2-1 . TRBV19 TGTGCCAGTAGTGCCTTCTCTAGCGCCGGTTCCTACAATGAGCAGTTCTTC CASSAFSSAGSYNEQFF
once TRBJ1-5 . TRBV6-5 TGTGCCAGCAGTTACTCCCTAAATCAGCCCCAGCATTTT CASSYSLNQPQHF
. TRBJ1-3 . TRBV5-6 TGTGCCAGCAGCTTGGAACTGACTGGAAACACCATATATTTT CASSLELTGNTIYF
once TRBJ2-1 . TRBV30 TGTGCCTGGAATATAGGACAGACCGGGTCGAATAATGAGCAGTTCTTC CAWNIGQTGSNNEQFF
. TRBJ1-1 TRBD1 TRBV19 TGTGCCAGTATCTCCCCGGGACAGGGGGTAACTGAAGCTTTCTTT CASISPGQGVTEAFF
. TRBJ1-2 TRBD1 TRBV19 TGTGCCAGTAGTAGAGGACAGGGGGGCTATGGCTACACCTTC CASSRGQGGYGYTF
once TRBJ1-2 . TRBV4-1 TGCGCCAGCAGCCGCGACTCGGGACAAGGCTATGGCTACACCTTC CASSRDSGQGYGYTF
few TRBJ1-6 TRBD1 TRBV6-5 TGTGCCAGCAGCCTGGGACAGACCCAAAATTCACCCCTCCACTTT CASSLGQTQNSPLHF
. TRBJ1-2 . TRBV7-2 TGTGCCAGCAGCCTTACAGGGAGGGTTAGCTATGGCTACACCTTC CASSLTGRVSYGYTF
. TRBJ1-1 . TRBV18 TGTGCCAGCTCACCCGAGAGGGTCACTGAAGCTTTCTTT CASSPERVTEAFF
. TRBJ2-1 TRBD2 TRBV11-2 TGTGCCAGCAACCTAGCCCGACTAGCGGGCGATGAGCAGTTCTTC CASNLARLAGDEQFF
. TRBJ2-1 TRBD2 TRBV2 TGTGCCAGCAGTGAACGACTAGCAGGGTTCTTC CASSERLAGFF
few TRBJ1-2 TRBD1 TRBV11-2 TGTGCCAGCAGTTGGGGACAGGGGGGAGACAGCTACACCTTC CASSWGQGGDSYTF
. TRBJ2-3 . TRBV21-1 TGTGCCAGCAGCAAATTACTAATCACAGATACGCAGTATTTT CASSKLLITDTQYF
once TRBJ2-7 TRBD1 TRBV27 TGTGCCAGCAGACAGGGGCCTCACGAGCAGTACTTC CASRQGPHEQYF
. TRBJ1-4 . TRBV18 TGTGCCAGCTCACCGGTGGAGTTACCTAATGAAAAACTGTTTTTT CASSPVELPNEKLFF
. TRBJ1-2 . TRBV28 TGTGCCAGCAGTTTGGAGGTCTATGGCTACACCTTC CASSLEVYGYTF
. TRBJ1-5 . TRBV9 TGTGCCAGCAGCGTAGATCCGGGGGGCAAGGGGCCCCAGCATTTT CASSVDPGGKGPQHF
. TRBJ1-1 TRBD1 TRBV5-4 TGTGCCAGCAGCTGGGGAGAGGGACAGTTGGGAGCTTTCTTT CASSWGEGQLGAFF
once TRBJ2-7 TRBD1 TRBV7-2 TGTGCCAGCAGTCGGACAGGGCCCAAAGGATCCTACGAGCAGTACTTC CASSRTGPKGSYEQYF
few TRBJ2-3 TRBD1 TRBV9 TGTGCCAGCAGCTGGGGGACAGCCCCAAGCACAGATACGCAGTATTTT CASSWGTAPSTDTQYF
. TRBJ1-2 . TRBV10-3 TGTGCCATCAGTGTAGGGGCTTCGAATGGCTACACCTTC CAISVGASNGYTF
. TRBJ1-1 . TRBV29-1 TGCAGCGTTGCGAAGAGGGAAGGGTACACTGAAGCTTTCTTT CSVAKREGYTEAFF
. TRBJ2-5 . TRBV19 TGTGCCAGTAGTCTTCGGGATTTCCAAGAGACCCAGTACTTC CASSLRDFQETQYF
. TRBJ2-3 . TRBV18 TGTGCCAGCTCCCCCAACGTCGGGTCTAGCACAGATACGCAGTATTTT CASSPNVGSSTDTQYF
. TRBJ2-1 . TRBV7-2 TGTGCCAGCAGCTTGATCAGGTATGATGAGCAGTTCTTC CASSLIRYDEQFF
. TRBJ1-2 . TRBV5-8 TGTGCCAGCAGGGGAGGCTATGGCTACACCTTC CASRGGYGYTF
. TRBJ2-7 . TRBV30 TGTGCCTGGAGTTCCTACTACGAGCAGTACTTC CAWSSYYEQYF
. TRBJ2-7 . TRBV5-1 TGCGCCAGCAGCGAGAGACGGGGGTTTACCTACGAGCAGTACTTC CASSERRGFTYEQYF
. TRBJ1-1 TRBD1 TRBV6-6 TGTGCCAGCAGTTACTCGACCGGACAGGCCGGCGCTTTCTTT CASSYSTGQAGAFF
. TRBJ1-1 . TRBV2 TGTGCCAGCAGCAGCCATCACACGACCCAGGTAGAAGCTTTCTTT CASSSHHTTQVEAFF
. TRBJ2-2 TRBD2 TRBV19 TGTGCCAGTAGTATAAGCGGGGGGTGGAACACCGGGGAGCTGTTTTTT CASSISGGWNTGELFF
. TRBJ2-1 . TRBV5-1 TGCGCCAGCACCCCGGGAGAAAGGGCCGAGCAGTTCTTC CASTPGERAEQFF
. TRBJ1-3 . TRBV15 TGTGCCACCAGCAGTCCCGACAGGGGAAACACCATATATTTT CATSSPDRGNTIYF
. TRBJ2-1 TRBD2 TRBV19 TGTGCCAGTAGTAGGCGGACTAGGTTCCATGAGCAGTTCTTC CASSRRTRFHEQFF
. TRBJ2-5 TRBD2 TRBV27 TGTGCCAGCAGTCGCACGGGGGGAGAGACCCAGTACTTC CASSRTGGETQYF
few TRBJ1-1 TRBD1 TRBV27 TGTGCCAGCAGTTTAAGGTGGGGACAGGGTAACACTGAAGCTTTCTTT CASSLRWGQGNTEAFF
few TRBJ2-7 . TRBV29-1 TGCAGCGCCCGTTGGGGCCATCGGCCCTACGAGCAGTACTTC CSARWGHRPYEQYF
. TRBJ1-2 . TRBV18 TGTGCCAGCTCCGACAATAACTATGGCTACACCTTC CASSDNNYGYTF
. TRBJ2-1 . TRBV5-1 TGCGCCAGCAGCTTGGTGGCAGGGGTGGGCGATGAGCAGTTCTTC CASSLVAGVGDEQFF
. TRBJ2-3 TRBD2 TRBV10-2 TGCGCCAGCAGTGACCCTTTAGCGGGAGAGATAGATACGCAGTATTTT CASSDPLAGEIDTQYF